Below, 22 T cell receptor beta chains from the same sample are listed, as sequenced in a study of blood T cell repertoires in COVID-19. Clones were sequenced by immunoSEQ multiplex PCR, and TCRdb holds only the in-frame ones, with some missing. The table lists about 58,000 clones, approximately 91% of them singletons. Sample: peripheral blood. The receptors were gathered from a woman aged 60-70 years with active COVID-19.

The chain is built from TRBV4-3 and TRBJ1-1; D is unclear. This CDR3 is built from 12 residues. Germline loops: CDR1 LGHNA, CDR2 YSLEER. V was shortened by 4 bases and J by 7 bases, with 10 bases between the two germline ends. The CDR3 DNA sequence: TGCGCCAGCAGCCGAGGGAATTTTGAAGCTTTCTTT. Encoded protein: CASSRGNFEAFF.

Here the CDR3 DNA reads TGTGCCAGCAGGAATACAGGTTACTACATCAATGAGCAGTTCTTC. Translation gives CASRNTGYYINEQFF. The V gene is TRBV27, the J gene TRBJ2-1, with a possible D match to TRBD1 (5 bases). Germline V CDR1 and CDR2: MNHEY, SMNVEV (reference sequence). Trimming removed 6 bases at V and 6 bases at J, with 18 bases between. This CDR3 contains 15 residues.

This clone is a singleton in its sample. The J gene is TRBJ2-1, the V gene TRBV7-9, with 10 bases identical to TRBD2. CDR1 and CDR2 from the germline V gene are SEHNR and FQNEAQ (reference sequence). V trimming: 5 bases; J trimming: 6 bases; junction bases outside the gene matches: 16. CDR3 length: 18 amino acids. The CDR3 DNA reads TGTGCCAGCAGCGCACCCATAAGGAGCGGGGGGGGACGCAATGAGCAGTTCTTC. Translating gives CASSAPIRSGGGRNEQFF.

The genes are TRBV19 and TRBJ2-7; D might be TRBD1 (5 bases). CDR1 is LNHDA and CDR2 is SQIVND in the germline V gene (reference sequence). The CDR3 consists of 14 residues. V was clipped by 3 bases and J by 0 bases, with 9 bases between them. The CDR3 here is CASSIPGYSYEQYF. The DNA for the CDR3 is TGTGCCAGTAGTATCCCAGGGTACTCCTACGAGCAGTACTTC.

The chain recombines TRBV7-9 with TRBJ2-7; the match to TRBD2 covers 10 bases. Per the germline V gene, CDR1 is SEHNR and CDR2 is FQNEAQ (reference sequence). J was trimmed by 4 bases and V by 3 bases; bases with no gene match: 3. This CDR3 spans 14 amino acids. The CDR3 is CASSFSGGPYEQYF. DNA for the CDR3: TGTGCCAGCAGCTTTAGCGGGGGGCCTTACGAGCAGTACTTC.

The chain combines TRBV2 with TRBJ2-5; 10 nucleotides line up with TRBD2. V gave up 6 bases and J gave up 4 bases; unmatched junction bases: 8. The CDR3 runs 15 residues. Germline V gives CDR1 SNHLY, CDR2 FYNNEI. This chain's CDR3 is CASRESGGASETQYF. In DNA form, the CDR3 reads TGTGCCAGCAGGGAGAGCGGGGGGGCTTCAGAGACCCAGTACTTC.

This rearrangement joins TRBV19 to TRBJ2-1; 11 nucleotides match TRBD2. Losses at the gene ends were 6 bases for V and 5 bases for J; bases not matched to a gene: 12. This CDR3 has 17 amino acids. CDR1 and CDR2 (germline): LNHDA, SQIVND (reference sequence). For the CDR3, the DNA is TGTGCCAGTAGGGGGGGGCGACTAGCGGGGCGCCACAATGAGCAGTTCTTC. Protein: CASRGGRLAGRHNEQFF.

The chain employs TRBV4-1 and TRBJ2-3; perhaps TRBD2 as D (5 bases). With 0 bases removed from V and 8 bases from J, the gap between germline ends came to 6 bases. The V gene's germline CDR1 is MGHRA and CDR2 YSYEKL. This CDR3 region has 12 residues. The CDR3 region is CASSQESGTQYF. CDR3 in DNA: TGCGCCAGCAGCCAAGAGAGCGGTACGCAGTATTTT.

V is TRBV7-9 and J is TRBJ2-5; D may be TRBD2 (6 bases). V lost 3 bases and J 2 bases, leaving 16 bases between the germline ends. This CDR3 comprises 16 residues. The germline V gene has CDR1 SEHNR and CDR2 FQNEAQ (reference sequence). CDR3 in amino acids: CASSFLEGTPQETQYF. The CDR3 nucleotides are TGTGCCAGCAGCTTTTTGGAGGGGACTCCTCAAGAGACCCAGTACTTC.

J is TRBJ1-2 and V is TRBV6-5, with no clear D. V lost 2 bases, J lost 2 bases, and 3 bases lay in between. The CDR3 contains 12 residues. Per the germline V gene, CDR1 is MNHEY and CDR2 is SVGAGI. The CDR3 here is CASSYQNYGYTF. Here the CDR3 DNA reads TGTGCCAGCAGTTACCAAAACTATGGCTACACCTTC.

The chain is built from TRBV12-5 and TRBJ2-3; TRBD2 matches at 9 bases. CDR3 length: 15 residues. J lost 0 bases, V lost 3 bases, and 1 base had no gene match. Germline CDR1 reads LGHNT; CDR2 reads FRNRAP. CDR3 sequence reads: CASGFAGGSTDTQYF. The DNA of the CDR3 is TGTGCTAGTGGTTTTGCGGGGGGGAGCACAGATACGCAGTATTTT.

This chain uses TRBV4-3 with TRBJ2-3; TRBD1 matches 7 bases. Germline loops: CDR1 LGHNA, CDR2 YSLEER. The J segment lost 1 base and the V segment lost 3 bases, leaving 10 bases of the junction unmatched. There are 17 residues in the CDR3. Here the CDR3 DNA reads TGCGCCAGCAGCCAGCTTTACAGGGGAACTGGCACAGATACGCAGTATTTT. Translated, it gives CASSQLYRGTGTDTQYF.

This sequence joins TRBV10-3 and TRBJ1-2, with a weak D call TRBD1 (5 bases). V lost 5 bases and J 7 bases, leaving 8 bases between the germline ends. This CDR3 comprises 11 residues. Per germline, CDR1 ENHRY and CDR2 SYGVKD. CDR3 amino acids: CAISPGGGYTF. The CDR3 region has the DNA TGTGCCATCAGTCCGGGGGGTGGCTACACCTTC.

This clone has more than one count but fewer than ten. The rearrangement joins TRBV19 to TRBJ2-1; a weak D match, TRBD1 (6 bases). Trimming removed 5 bases at V and 2 bases at J, with 16 bases between. The CDR3 runs to 16 residues. Germline assignment: CDR1 LNHDA and CDR2 SQIVND (reference sequence). The CDR3 nucleotides are TGTGCCAGTAGTCCTCCGGGACAAAAAACCTACAATGAGCAGTTCTTC. Translated, it gives CASSPPGQKTYNEQFF.

This chain uses TRBV4-1 with TRBJ2-1; 7 nucleotides match TRBD2. Germline CDR1 reads MGHRA; CDR2 reads YSYEKL. Trimming took 0 bases from V and 0 from J; bases not matched to a gene: 8. This CDR3 comprises 18 residues. The CDR3 coding sequence is TGCGCCAGCAGCCAAGAGGGGGGGGGTATAGGCTCCTACAATGAGCAGTTCTTC. Translation: CASSQEGGGIGSYNEQFF.

V is TRBV12-5 and J is TRBJ2-1; TRBD2 matches at 9 bases. The germline gives CDR1 LGHNT, CDR2 FRNRAP. The CDR3 consists of 15 residues. Germline trimming cut 4 bases from V and 4 bases from J; bases unmatched to any gene: 5. CDR3 protein: CASGSSSGEYNEQFF. CDR3 DNA sequence: TGTGCTAGTGGTTCCTCTAGCGGGGAGTACAATGAGCAGTTCTTC.

The CDR3 region has the DNA TGTGCCAGCAGCCCACCAGGGGAAGAGACCCAGTACTTC. It specifies CASSPPGEETQYF. The rearrangement uses TRBV7-3 and TRBJ2-5, with D possibly TRBD1 on 6 matching bases. Trimming removed 5 bases from V and 3 bases from J, with 10 bases in between. The CDR3 covers 13 residues. Germline V gives CDR1 SGHTA, CDR2 FQGTGA. The whole variable domain, remainder taken from reference TRBV7-3 and TRBJ2-5, is GAGVSQTPSNKVTEKGKYVELRCDPISGHTALYWYRQSLGQGPEFLIYFQGTGAADDSGLPNDRFFAVRPEGSVSTLKIQRTERGDSAVYLCASSPPGEETQYFGPGTRLLVL.

The chain carries TRBV5-6 and TRBJ2-7; D unresolved. The ends were cut back, 5 bases at V and 1 base at J, with 16 bases in the middle. There are 15 residues in the CDR3. Germline V gene sequence: CDR1 SGHDT, CDR2 YYEEEE. The CDR3 nucleotides read TGTGCCAGCAGTACTTCATATTCCATTTCCTACGAGCAGTACTTC. Amino acid sequence: CASSTSYSISYEQYF.

The rearrangement joins TRBV4-1 to TRBJ2-2; D is unclear. The CDR3 length is 12 residues. Germline V gene data show CDR1 as MGHRA and CDR2 as YSYEKL. Trimming left V 1 base short and J 6 bases short, with 3 bases between. CDR3 sequence reads: CASSQASGELFF. The CDR3 DNA follows: TGCGCCAGCAGCCAAGCATCCGGGGAGCTGTTTTTT.

In DNA form, the CDR3 reads TGTGCCAGCTCACCCCGACAGTATAATTCACCCCTCCACTTT. Amino acid sequence: CASSPRQYNSPLHF. This chain connects TRBV18 to TRBJ1-6, with D maybe TRBD1 (5 bases). The CDR3 totals 14 residues. Germline V gene sequence: CDR1 KGHSH, CDR2 LQKENI. Trimming removed 3 bases at V and 4 bases at J, with 7 bases between.

As for this clone: The junction shows a germline mismatch at one end, possibly a read error. This chain links TRBV5-1 with TRBJ1-3; no clear D. Germline V gene sequence: CDR1 SGHRS, CDR2 YFSETQ. This CDR3 has 14 residues. In nucleotides, the CDR3 is TGCGTCAGCAGCCAGGACGGGACTGGAAACACCATATATTTT. Its protein is CVSSQDGTGNTIYF.

The chain employs TRBV5-1 and TRBJ2-7; 9 bases fit TRBD1. The J segment lost 4 bases and the V segment lost 0 bases, leaving 8 bases of the junction unmatched. This CDR3 region has 16 residues. Germline V gene sequence: CDR1 SGHRS, CDR2 YFSETQ. CDR3 loop: CASSLDSPGQGYEQYF. The CDR3 DNA sequence: TGCGCCAGCAGCTTGGATTCCCCGGGACAGGGTTACGAGCAGTACTTC.